These 17 T cell receptor beta chains share one sample of origin, sequenced in a study of blood T cell repertoires in COVID-19. Repertoires were generated with immunoSEQ multiplex PCR, while TCRdb's copy carries only in-frame clones and drops some. This table has 300,000 to 400,000 clones, 75% to 90% appearing once. Material: peripheral blood. These receptors all stem from a woman between 45 and 60 years old with COVID-19, enrolled during active disease.

The chain combines TRBV19 with TRBJ2-1, with 9 bases aligning to TRBD2. Germline V gene lookup returns CDR1 LNHDA and CDR2 SQIVND (reference sequence). The CDR3 is made up of 14 amino acids. The ends lost 1 base at V and 6 bases at J; junction bases unmatched: 1. The CDR3 DNA is TGTGCCAGTAGTATAGCGACTAGCGGCAATGAGCAGTTCTTC. As protein: CASSIATSGNEQFF.

The chain couples TRBV19 to TRBJ1-3; D possibly corresponds to TRBD1 (5 bases). The CDR3 consists of 14 residues. Between the trimmed V and J ends, which lost 8 bases and 4 bases, there was a span of 15 bases. Germline V gene sequence: CDR1 LNHDA, CDR2 SQIVND (reference sequence). The CDR3 bases are TGTGCCAGTGGGGCGGTAGATACGGGAAACACCATATATTTT. Its protein product is CASGAVDTGNTIYF.

This sequence joins TRBV20-1 and TRBJ1-3, with D unresolved. V gave up 6 bases and J gave up 3 bases, with 6 bases separating them. CDR3 length equals 11 residues. Looked up from germline, CDR1 is DFQATT and CDR2 is SNEGSKA (reference sequence). CDR3 residues: CSAPGGNTIYF. The CDR3 coding sequence is TGCAGTGCCCCGGGTGGAAACACCATATATTTT.

The CDR3 bases are TGTGCCAGCAGCTTCCAGAGGGATCAGCCCCAGCATTTT. Translation gives CASSFQRDQPQHF. The chain joins TRBV11-2 to TRBJ1-5; D is ambiguous. Germline V CDR1 and CDR2: SGHAT, FQNNGV. V lost 3 bases and J 5 bases, leaving 8 bases between the germline ends. The CDR3 runs to 13 residues.

The chain is built from TRBV15 and TRBJ2-3; possible D gene TRBD2, 5 bases. The CDR3 is made up of 16 amino acids. Germline assignment: CDR1 LNHNV and CDR2 YYDKDF (reference sequence). Trimming took 4 bases from V and 1 from J, leaving 15 bases between them. CDR3 sequence: CATSIPRGKGTDTQYF. CDR3 in DNA: TGTGCCACCAGCATACCTAGAGGGAAGGGCACAGATACGCAGTATTTT.

This clone came up once. The chain employs TRBV19 and TRBJ1-4, with D possibly being TRBD1 (6 bases). This CDR3 spans 15 amino acids. Trimming removed 4 bases at V and 8 bases at J, with 17 bases between. Germline V gives CDR1 LNHDA, CDR2 SQIVND (reference sequence). DNA for the CDR3: TGTGCCAGTAGTAACCAACTCAGGGGATGGGAAAAACTGTTTTTT. Protein: CASSNQLRGWEKLFF.

J is TRBJ1-2 and V is TRBV7-8, with 9 bases aligning to TRBD1. The V gene end was trimmed by 0 bases and the J gene end by 7 bases; junction bases not matched to a gene: 3. This CDR3 is 14 amino acids long. Germline CDR1 reads SGHVS; CDR2 reads FQNEAQ. The CDR3 bases are TGTGCCAGCAGCTTAGCCCCGGGACAGGGTGGCTACACCTTC. This gives the protein CASSLAPGQGGYTF.

Only one count was recorded for this clone. This chain uses TRBV5-4 with TRBJ1-5, with D unclear. Germline CDR1 and CDR2: SGHNT and YYREEE (reference sequence). Trimming pared 3 bases from V and 4 bases from J, leaving 8 bases between. CDR3 length: 13 amino acids. The CDR3 nucleotides are TGTGCCAGCAGCTCGGAGGTTAATCAGCCCCAGCATTTT. This sequence encodes CASSSEVNQPQHF.

The genes are TRBV10-3 and TRBJ2-2; 8 positions agree with TRBD1. Trimming at V came to 3 bases and at J to 3 bases, leaving 6 bases not matched to a gene. Per germline, CDR1 ENHRY and CDR2 SYGVKD. The CDR3 runs 16 residues. As DNA, the CDR3 is TGTGCCATCAGTGACCCCGAACAGGGGGACACCGGGGAGCTGTTTTTT. Protein sequence: CAISDPEQGDTGELFF.

This clone appeared a single time. The V and J genes are TRBV11-3 and TRBJ2-5, with 8 bases lining up with TRBD1. Germline V gene sequence: CDR1 SGHNT, CDR2 YENEEA. CDR3 length equals 15 residues. With 0 bases clipped from V and 2 bases from J, the junction kept 2 bases outside the gene matches. The CDR3, as DNA: TGTGCCAGCAGCTTAGATGGGACAGGACAAGAGACCCAGTACTTC. Its protein product is CASSLDGTGQETQYF.

The chain joins TRBV20-1 to TRBJ2-1; no firm D call. Germline loops: CDR1 DFQATT, CDR2 SNEGSKA (reference sequence). V was pared by 3 bases and J by 3 bases, with 12 bases between. The CDR3 spans 14 residues. The CDR3 DNA reads TGCAGTGCTAGTTTGCGGAGCTACTACAATGAGCAGTTCTTC. Its protein product is CSASLRSYYNEQFF.

V gene TRBV4-3 combines with J gene TRBJ2-1; 15 bases align to TRBD2. The V segment lost 0 bases and the J segment 4 bases; nucleotides outside the gene matches: 13. This CDR3 has 21 residues. The germline CDR1 and CDR2 sequences are LGHNA and YSLEER. The CDR3 reads CASSQDRSGTSGRNFYNEQFF. In DNA form, the CDR3 reads TGCGCCAGCAGCCAAGATCGCTCCGGGACTAGCGGGAGGAATTTTTACAATGAGCAGTTCTTC.

The chain recombines TRBV6-4 with TRBJ1-2, with 7 bases that match TRBD1. CDR1 MRHNA and CDR2 SNTAGT come from the germline V gene. The V and J ends lost 6 bases and 2 bases, in that order; junction bases with no gene match: 6. The length of the CDR3 is 14 residues. CDR3 amino acids: CASREEQGNYGYTF. In nucleotides, the CDR3 is TGTGCCAGCAGGGAAGAACAGGGGAACTATGGCTACACCTTC.

The CDR3 loop is CASKKRANTGELFF. In nucleotides, the CDR3 is TGCGCCAGCAAGAAGCGCGCGAACACCGGGGAGCTGTTTTTT. The rearrangement joins TRBV10-1 to TRBJ2-2, with D unclear. Per germline, CDR1 WNHNN and CDR2 SYGVQD (reference sequence). This CDR3 is built from 14 residues. The V gene lost 7 bases and the J gene lost 0 bases, with 9 bases spanning the gap.

The chain has TRBV24-1 and TRBJ1-2; D not certain. Per the germline V gene, CDR1 is KGHDR and CDR2 is SFDVKD. The germline V and J ends were trimmed by 4 bases and 4 bases, with 6 bases remaining between them. The CDR3 contains 12 residues. The CDR3 DNA sequence: TGTGCCACCAGTGACAACAGCTATGGCTACACCTTC. Protein: CATSDNSYGYTF.

V and J are TRBV9 and TRBJ1-2; TRBD1 aligns across 9 bases. With 0 bases clipped from V and 8 bases from J, the junction kept 8 bases outside the gene matches. CDR3 length: 15 residues. Per the germline V gene, CDR1 is SGDLS and CDR2 is YYNGEE. This CDR3 is CASSVVGQGTEGYTF. The CDR3 region has the DNA TGTGCCAGCAGCGTAGTGGGACAGGGTACGGAGGGCTACACCTTC.

The chain couples TRBV7-9 to TRBJ1-4; maybe TRBD1 (6 bases). This CDR3 comprises 14 residues. CDR1 and CDR2 from the germline V gene are SEHNR and FQNEAQ (reference sequence). V was trimmed by 3 bases and J by 7 bases, leaving 12 bases between them. This chain's CDR3 is CASSFGTNPEKLFF. In DNA form, the CDR3 reads TGTGCCAGCAGCTTCGGGACAAACCCTGAAAAACTGTTTTTT.